The entry below describes one T cell receptor (beta chain). The sample originates from a study of patients and donors after allogeneic stem cell transplantation. The CDR3 spans 12 residues. Germline CDR1 is SEHNR and CDR2 is FQNEAQ (reference sequence). V dropped 4 bases and J dropped 8 bases, with 8 bases sitting between them. TCRdb passed the RT-PCR reads through MiXCR, listing each CDR3 protein once. Of 900,000 to 1,000,000 distinct CDR3 sequences in the sample, more than 15% were seen once. The sample taken for sequencing was blood, either unsorted or a sorted T cell fraction (not recorded which). The source of this sequence is a human donor who was either an allogeneic HSCT recipient or a stem cell or donor lymphocyte infusion donor (not recorded which). It is not recorded whose cells these are; they may come from a transplant donor. The chain couples TRBV7-9 to TRBJ2-2; the D is unclear. The CDR3 protein is CASSWERGELFF. The CDR3 DNA is TGTGCCAGCAGCTGGGAACGGGGGGAGCTGTTTTTT.